The 25 T cell receptor beta chains below come from one sample, sequenced in a study of shared clonotypes between healthy human individuals (dated by TCRdb to about 2020). The receptor library was made with the immunoSEQ multiplex PCR assay. The clones in this table, taken by TCRdb from immuneACCESS, are in-frame only. Not every clone is retained; where verified, under half of the shortfall comes from an unresolved V gene, and the cause of the rest is unknown. The sample profile shows about 520,000 clones; 81% of them were found once. The ten largest account for about 13% of the sample. The sample was PBMCs. These receptor sequences come from a woman between 35 and 50 years old in good health. Some clones in this sample may be carry-over from other donors' samples.

The rearrangement links TRBV11-1 to TRBJ2-2; 9 nucleotides agree with TRBD1. This CDR3 is built from 14 residues. The ends lost 7 bases at V and 4 bases at J; junction bases unmatched: 4. Germline lookup yields CDR1 SGHAT and CDR2 FQDESV (reference sequence). The CDR3 coding sequence is TGTGCCAGCACCTCGACAGGGGGCACCGGGGAGCTGTTTTTT. Translated: CASTSTGGTGELFF. Full variable domain (missing parts from reference TRBV11-1 and TRBJ2-2): EAEVAQSPRYKITEKSQAVAFWCDPISGHATLYWYRQILGQGPELLVQFQDESVVDDSQLPKDRFSAERLKGVDSTLKIQPAELGDSAMYLCASTSTGGTGELFFGEGSRLTVL.

The chain is built from TRBV4-3 and TRBJ1-2; weak D call: TRBD1 (6 bases). Germline V lookup: CDR1 LGHNA, CDR2 YSLEER. This CDR3 is built from 15 residues. The germline V and J ends were trimmed by 3 bases and 3 bases, with 14 bases remaining between them. CDR3 residues: CASSQSTGNDYGYTF. In nucleotides, the CDR3 is TGCGCCAGCAGCCAGTCTACAGGGAACGACTATGGCTACACCTTC.

The rearrangement uses TRBV28 and TRBJ1-2; 7 nucleotides align to TRBD1. Germline V gives CDR1 MDHEN, CDR2 SYDVKM. The CDR3 runs 14 residues. V was clipped by 6 bases and J by 4 bases; unmatched bases: 8. CDR3 in DNA: TGTGCCAGCAGACCCCCGACAGGGTCCTATGGCTACACCTTC. Translation: CASRPPTGSYGYTF.

This chain uses TRBV7-2 with TRBJ2-1; no definite D call. The germline V gene has CDR1 SGHTA and CDR2 FQGNSA. The length of the CDR3 is 13 residues. Trimming pared 2 bases from V and 9 bases from J, leaving 11 bases between. CDR3 in DNA: TGTGCCAGCAGCTTACGCCCTACCGGTGAGCAGTTCTTC. Its protein is CASSLRPTGEQFF.

A few counts support this clone. CDR3 DNA: TGTGCCAGTTCAGAGACAGGGGAGACCGGGGAGCTGTTTTTT. Protein product: CASSETGETGELFF. J is TRBJ2-2 and V is TRBV6-4, with 8 bases that match TRBD1. CDR1 is MRHNA and CDR2 is SNTAGT in the germline V gene. The CDR3 runs 14 residues. V dropped 9 bases and J dropped 5; count of bases not matched to a gene: 8.

This clone occurred a few times. V is TRBV9 and J is TRBJ1-3; D gene ambiguous. Between the trimmed V and J ends, which lost 4 bases and 0 bases, there was a span of 11 bases. The CDR3 is 15 amino acids. Per the germline V gene, CDR1 is SGDLS and CDR2 is YYNGEE. CDR3 sequence (DNA): TGTGCCAGCAGCCCCGGGTCGTACTCTGGAAACACCATATATTTT. Translated, it gives CASSPGSYSGNTIYF.

The chain employs TRBV11-2 and TRBJ1-1; D possibly corresponds to TRBD1 (6 bases). Germline CDR1 reads SGHAT; CDR2 reads FQNNGV. The CDR3 consists of 16 residues. Trimming stripped 2 bases from V and 7 bases from J, with 20 bases between. CDR3 amino acids: CASSLTVGTIGVEAFF. Here the CDR3 DNA reads TGTGCCAGCAGCTTAACAGTGGGGACAATTGGTGTTGAAGCTTTCTTT.

The V and J genes are TRBV2 and TRBJ2-1, with 11 bases lining up with TRBD2. Trimming took 10 bases from V and 6 from J; bases not matched to a gene: 8. This CDR3 has 14 amino acids. The V gene's germline CDR1 is SNHLY and CDR2 FYNNEI. The CDR3 is CAKVTSGSVNEQFF. The CDR3, as DNA: TGTGCCAAAGTAACTAGCGGGAGCGTCAATGAGCAGTTCTTC.

At least ten counts were recorded for this clone. Other nucleotide sequences from this sample produce the same CDR3. The chain employs TRBV18 and TRBJ2-7; the D call may be TRBD1 or TRBD2 (7 bases each). V was shortened by 3 bases and J by 5 bases, with 17 bases between the two germline ends. This CDR3 is 15 amino acids long. Germline CDR1 is KGHSH and CDR2 is LQKENI. The CDR3: CASSPRGEGLDEQYF. CDR3 in DNA: TGTGCCAGCTCACCCAGGGGGGAGGGGCTGGACGAGCAGTACTTC.

The chain joins TRBV18 to TRBJ1-5, with 9 positions matching TRBD1. Germline V CDR1 and CDR2: KGHSH, LQKENI. With V trimmed by 3 bases and J by 3 bases, 3 bases remained unmatched. This CDR3 has 15 amino acids. As DNA, the CDR3 is TGTGCCAGCTCACCGTGGACAGGGGACAATCAGCCCCAGCATTTT. Translated: CASSPWTGDNQPQHF.

The J gene is TRBJ2-2, the V gene TRBV25-1; D may match TRBD1 or TRBD2 (5 bases each). CDR3 size: 17 residues. Germline loops: CDR1 MGHDK, CDR2 SYGVNS. V shed 6 bases and J shed 0 bases, with 17 bases lying between them. CDR3 DNA sequence: TGTGCCAGCAGCCAAACACCGGGACGGGCGAACACCGGGGAGCTGTTTTTT. Translated: CASSQTPGRANTGELFF.

The chain combines TRBV10-3 with TRBJ2-1; 13 bases are a match to TRBD2. The CDR3 is made up of 16 amino acids. J lost 7 bases, V lost 5 bases, and 8 bases had no gene match. In germline, CDR1 is ENHRY, CDR2 SYGVKD. The CDR3 DNA is TGTGCCATCAGTCAAACTAGCGGGAGGGTGGGAAATGAGCAGTTCTTC. It is translated as CAISQTSGRVGNEQFF.

As for this clone: This is likely an artifact of a read error, given a far larger clone one base away. The chain combines TRBV18 with TRBJ1-1, with 9 bases aligning to TRBD1. There are 14 residues in the CDR3. From germline, CDR1 is KGHSH and CDR2 LQKENI. The ends lost 4 bases at V and 6 bases at J; junction bases unmatched: 6. The DNA of the CDR3 is TGTGCCAGCTCACTGGGACAGGGACACGCTGAAGCTTTCTTT. Its translation is CASSLGQGHAEAFF.

The chain links TRBV5-6 to TRBJ1-1; 7 bases align to TRBD1. Germline CDR1 and CDR2: SGHDT and YYEEEE. The CDR3 extends over 17 amino acids. V was pared by 2 bases and J by 0 bases, with 10 bases of the junction left unmatched. CDR3 protein: CASSFQTGPLMNTEAFF. CDR3 in DNA: TGTGCCAGCAGCTTTCAGACAGGGCCCCTCATGAACACTGAAGCTTTCTTT.

The chain carries TRBV28 and TRBJ1-1; D might be TRBD1 (6 bases). Trimming stripped 3 bases from V and 4 bases from J, with 15 bases between. From germline, CDR1 is MDHEN and CDR2 SYDVKM. The CDR3 loop spans 15 amino acids. CDR3 residues: CASSFFVQGVTEAFF. CDR3 sequence (DNA): TGTGCCAGCAGTTTTTTTGTACAGGGTGTCACTGAAGCTTTCTTT.

The chain uses TRBV21-1 and TRBJ1-5; the table calls TRBD1, which could not be checked here. TRBV21-1 is a pseudogene. The CDR3 is 18 amino acids. CDR3 DNA: TGTGCCAGCAGCCCCTACCCGGGACAGAATTTGAGCAATCAGCCCCAGCATTTT. Protein product: CASSPYPGQNLSNQPQHF.

Note on this clone: With a far larger clone one base away, a read error is the likely cause. The chain recombines TRBV5-1 with TRBJ2-5, with TRBD1 matching over 8 bases. The CDR3 contains 16 residues. Trimming cost V 3 bases and J 3 bases; bases outside gene matches: 10. CDR1 is SGHRS and CDR2 is YFSETQ in the germline V gene. CDR3 sequence (DNA): TGCGCCAGCAGCTACAATACCGGGACAGGAGAAGAGACCCAGTACTTC. Translation: CASSYNTGTGEETQYF.

A few counts support this clone. The chain employs TRBV28 and TRBJ1-5; the D gene is possibly TRBD1 (5 bases). The CDR3 is made up of 16 amino acids. Trimming removed 6 bases at V and 11 bases at J, with 26 bases between. CDR1 MDHEN and CDR2 SYDVKM come from the germline V gene. The chain's CDR3 is CASSPTHGGRPSSQHF. CDR3 coding DNA: TGTGCCAGCAGCCCAACGCACGGGGGGAGACCTTCATCCCAGCATTTT.

The J gene is TRBJ2-3, the V gene TRBV7-3, with TRBD2 matching over 14 bases. This CDR3 contains 18 residues. The ends lost 4 bases at V and 1 base at J; junction bases unmatched: 7. CDR1 and CDR2 from the germline V gene are SGHTA and FQGTGA. The CDR3 loop is CASSSGLAGVGGTDTQYF. The CDR3 DNA is TGTGCCAGCAGCTCGGGACTAGCGGGAGTTGGAGGCACAGATACGCAGTATTTT.

Turning to this clone: A far larger clone differs by one base, so this is likely a read error. The J gene is TRBJ2-5, the V gene TRBV4-3, with D perhaps matching TRBD1 (6 bases). The V gene's germline CDR1 is LGHNA and CDR2 YSLEER. This CDR3 is 15 amino acids long. The CDR3 is CASSPQDSRQGTQYF. Written as DNA, the CDR3 is TGCGCCAGCAGCCCTCAGGACAGTCGGCAAGGGACCCAGTACTTC.

A remark on this clone: A read error is the likely source, as a far larger clone sits one nucleotide away. Without the conserved terminal phenylalanine or tryptophan, this CDR3 likely stems from a read error. The J gene is TRBJ1-5, the V gene TRBV30, with D perhaps TRBD1 (6 bases). In germline, CDR1 is GTSNPN, CDR2 SVGIG (reference sequence). Trimming took off 3 bases at V and 4 bases at J, with 10 bases between the two ends. There are 13 residues in the CDR3. CDR3 bases: TGTGCCTGGAGCACCGGACAGAATCAGCCCCAGCATCTT. Translated: CAWSTGQNQPQHL.

With respect to this clone: The likely explanation is a read error, given a far larger clone one base away. The rearrangement links TRBV7-6 to TRBJ2-7; perhaps TRBD2 as D (6 bases). This CDR3 contains 15 residues. In germline, CDR1 is SGHVS, CDR2 FNYEAQ. The DNA of the CDR3 is TGTGCCAGCGGCTTAGCACTAGGCGGGACCTACGAGCAGTACTTC. Protein product: CASGLALGGTYEQYF.

A word on this clone: A much larger clone is a single base away; this may be a read error. The gene calls are TRBV7-8 and TRBJ1-5; tentative D call: TRBD1 (6 bases). The CDR3 spans 13 residues. The germline V gene encodes CDR1 SGHVS and CDR2 FQNEAQ. The V gene lost 2 bases and the J gene lost 4 bases, with 6 bases spanning the gap. CDR3 in DNA: TGTGCCAGCAGCTTAAGGGGGAATCAGCCCCAGCATTTT. Amino acid sequence: CASSLRGNQPQHF.

The J gene is TRBJ1-4, the V gene TRBV10-3; 8 bases match TRBD1. CDR1 is ENHRY, CDR2 SYGVKD, per germline. V shed 5 bases, J shed 8 bases, and the junction held 7 bases outside the gene matches. The CDR3 has 14 residues. CDR3 sequence reads: CAISPGQGIEKLFF. The DNA for the CDR3 is TGTGCCATCAGTCCCGGACAGGGAATCGAAAAACTGTTTTTT.

The chain carries TRBV7-2 and TRBJ2-2; D is undetermined. V gave up 3 bases and J gave up 3 bases, with 5 bases separating them. The CDR3 has 13 amino acids. The germline gives CDR1 SGHTA, CDR2 FQGNSA. CDR3 amino acids: CASSLVHTGELFF. The CDR3 coding sequence is TGTGCCAGCAGCTTGGTACACACCGGGGAGCTGTTTTTT.